These T cell receptor beta chains were read from a single sample in a study of Graves' ophthalmopathy and Graves' hyperthyroidism. One entry per CDR3 protein results from TCRdb running MiXCR on the multiplex PCR reads. The table includes some 160,000 distinct CDR3 sequences, roughly 36% detected once. Sequencing input: peripheral blood. These receptors were taken from a man aged 25-40 years with Graves' ophthalmopathy. The CDR3 runs from the conserved cysteine through the conserved F or W. A D gene is named only where the DNA matches it firmly. Only some rows state a clone size, as once, few, many or a class for expanded clones.

v_gene	abundance	j_gene	d_gene	CDR3nt	CDR3aa
TRBV6-1	.	TRBJ2-3	TRBD2	TGTGCCAGCAGTGCCGGGACTACTCACAGAGATACGCAGTATTTT	CASSAGTTHRDTQYF
TRBV4-3	many	TRBJ2-7	.	TGCGCCAGCAGCCTCGACGGAGGGGGCTACGAGCAGTACTTC	CASSLDGGGYEQYF
TRBV30	once	TRBJ1-1	.	TGTGCCTGGACTTACAGGCCTCTCCCAGGTGAAGCTTTCTTT	CAWTYRPLPGEAFF
TRBV2	many	TRBJ2-2	.	TGTGCCAGCAGTCTACAGGGAAACACCGGGGAGCTGTTTTTT	CASSLQGNTGELFF
TRBV12-3/TRBV12-4	once	TRBJ1-1	.	TGTGCCAGCAGTTGGGGGGGGGCTGGGACCACTGAAGCTTTCTTT	CASSWGGAGTTEAFF
TRBV30	medium-sized	TRBJ1-1	TRBD1	TGTGCCTGGAACCGACAGGGGACTGAAGCTTTCTTT	CAWNRQGTEAFF
TRBV6-1	many	TRBJ1-5	.	TGTGCCAGCAGTGATTACAATCAGCCCCAGCATTTT	CASSDYNQPQHF
TRBV7-2	many	TRBJ1-6	TRBD1	TGTGCCAGCAGCCCGAGAATAGGGACAGGGTCGAATTCACCCCTCCACTTT	CASSPRIGTGSNSPLHF
TRBV2	many	TRBJ1-1	.	TGTGCCAGCGAGAGGGTTAGTGAAGCTTTCTTT	CASERVSEAFF
TRBV24-1	many	TRBJ2-5	TRBD1	TGTGCCACCAGTGATACCGGGACAGGGCGGGAGACCCAGTACTTC	CATSDTGTGRETQYF
TRBV6-5	.	TRBJ1-2	TRBD1	TGTGCCAGCAGTTACGGCCAACAGGGGGTTAACTATGGCTACACCTTC	CASSYGQQGVNYGYTF
TRBV6-2/TRBV6-3	few	TRBJ1-1	.	TGTGCCAGCAGTCCACGCCCCGGGCTCAAAGCTTTCTTT	CASSPRPGLKAFF
TRBV20-1	many	TRBJ1-5	.	TGCAGTGCTAGGGACACCGGGTCGAGCAATCAGCCCCAGCATTTT	CSARDTGSSNQPQHF
TRBV5-1	.	TRBJ2-3	.	TGCGCCAGCAGCCCCGGGTATCGCACAGATACGCAGTATTTT	CASSPGYRTDTQYF
TRBV6-1	.	TRBJ1-1	TRBD1	TGTGCCAGCAGAGCTGAGGGGGCAATCACTGAAGCTTTCTTT	CASRAEGAITEAFF
TRBV2	many	TRBJ1-1	.	TGTGCCAGCATTCATAGGACAGAAGCTTTCTTT	CASIHRTEAFF
TRBV28	many	TRBJ1-3	TRBD1	TGTGCCAGCAGTTTAATGAGACAGGGCTCTGGAAACACCATATATTTT	CASSLMRQGSGNTIYF
TRBV6-1	many	TRBJ2-1	TRBD2	TGTGCCAGCAGTGCCGTGGCGGGAGGATACAATGAGCAGTTCTTC	CASSAVAGGYNEQFF
TRBV6-1	.	TRBJ1-2	.	TGTGCCAGCAGGGACGGCGAGAACTATGGCTACACCTTC	CASRDGENYGYTF
TRBV19	many	TRBJ2-2	.	TGTGCCAGTAGTAACGCCGGGGAGCTGTTTTTT	CASSNAGELFF
TRBV10-2	once	TRBJ2-5	.	TGCGCCAGCAGTGAGTCCGATAGGCGAGTAGAGACCCAGTACTTC	CASSESDRRVETQYF
TRBV12-3/TRBV12-4	few	TRBJ1-1	TRBD1	TGTGCCAGCATCAAATGGGACAGGGGAGGCACTGAAGCTTTCTTT	CASIKWDRGGTEAFF
TRBV19	many	TRBJ2-5	TRBD1	TGTGCCAACCCGTTCCGGGACAGGGAAGAGACCCAGTACTTC	CANPFRDREETQYF
TRBV28	.	TRBJ1-5	.	TGTGCCAGCAGGAAATCGACAGGAGGGTACCAGCCCCAGCATTTT	CASRKSTGGYQPQHF
TRBV29-1	many	TRBJ2-5	.	TGCAGCGTCTTCATCGGGGCTAAGACCCAGTACTTC	CSVFIGAKTQYF
TRBV12-3/TRBV12-4	many	TRBJ1-2	.	TGTGCCAGCAGTTCAGCAGCAGCCTATGGCTACACCTTC	CASSSAAAYGYTF
TRBV6-2/TRBV6-3	.	TRBJ1-2	TRBD1	TGTGCCAGCAGTTACCTACTGACAGGGCGCTATGGCTACACCTTC	CASSYLLTGRYGYTF
TRBV2	.	TRBJ1-1	.	TGTGCCAGCAGTGACGGGGGGGCACCCGAATATGTTGAAGCTTTCTTT	CASSDGGAPEYVEAFF
TRBV12-5	.	TRBJ1-1	TRBD1	TGTGCTAGTGGTGGGGACAGGAGGGGCACTGAAGCTTTCTTT	CASGGDRRGTEAFF
TRBV20-1	.	TRBJ1-2	.	TGCAGTGCCAAATTGAATGACGGAAGATATGGCTACACCTTC	CSAKLNDGRYGYTF
TRBV12-3/TRBV12-4	.	TRBJ1-2	TRBD1	TGTGCCAGCAGTCACCAGACCGGGACAGCATTTAACTATGGCTACACCTTC	CASSHQTGTAFNYGYTF
TRBV20-1	once	TRBJ1-5	.	TGCAGTGCCTCTAATAGGCCCAATCAGCCCCAGCATTTT	CSASNRPNQPQHF
TRBV11-1	many	TRBJ2-3	.	TGTGCCAGCAGACAAACCCCGGGCCAGTATACGCAGTATTTT	CASRQTPGQYTQYF
TRBV6-5	many	TRBJ2-7	.	TGTGCCAGCAGTTACTCCTCCGATCGAGGCTACGAGCAGTACTTC	CASSYSSDRGYEQYF
TRBV6-1	few	TRBJ2-5	.	TGTGCCAGCAGTGAAGACAGGTTTCTCGAGACCCAGTACTTC	CASSEDRFLETQYF
TRBV6-1	.	TRBJ2-7	.	TGTGCCAGCAGTGAGGTCCCGGAGCAGTACTTC	CASSEVPEQYF
TRBV7-2	.	TRBJ2-5	TRBD2	TGTGCCAGCAGCGGTAGCGGGACGGGCCAAGAGACCCAGTACTTC	CASSGSGTGQETQYF
TRBV13	.	TRBJ2-5	TRBD2	TGTGCCAGCAGCTCGACTAGCGGGAGTCTAAGAGAGACCCAGTACTTC	CASSSTSGSLRETQYF
TRBV6-5	once	TRBJ1-3	.	TGTGCCAGCAGTTACGAGCCAGGCTCTGGAAACACCATATATTTT	CASSYEPGSGNTIYF
TRBV12-3/TRBV12-4	.	TRBJ2-5	.	TGTGCCAGCAGTTTGACTTGGGCGGAGACCCAGTACTTC	CASSLTWAETQYF